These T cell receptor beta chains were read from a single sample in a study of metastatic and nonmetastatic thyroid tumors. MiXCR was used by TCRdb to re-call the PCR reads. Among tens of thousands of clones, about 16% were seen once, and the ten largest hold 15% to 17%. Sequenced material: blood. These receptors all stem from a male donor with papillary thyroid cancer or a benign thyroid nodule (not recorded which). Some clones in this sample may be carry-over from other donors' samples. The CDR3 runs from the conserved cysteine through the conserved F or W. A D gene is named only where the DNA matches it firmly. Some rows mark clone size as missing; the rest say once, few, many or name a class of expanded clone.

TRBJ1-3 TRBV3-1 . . CASSQGGHTIYF TGTGCCAGCAGCCAAGGGGGGCACACCATATATTTT
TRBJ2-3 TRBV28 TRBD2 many CASSSKREADTQYF TGTGCCAGCAGTTCTAAGCGGGAGGCAGATACGCAGTATTTT
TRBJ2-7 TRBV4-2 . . CANSQVGIVNEQYF TGTGCCAACAGCCAAGTAGGCATAGTCAACGAGCAGTACTTC
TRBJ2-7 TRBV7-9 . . CASSPIGPFYEQYF TGTGCCAGCAGCCCCATAGGGCCATTCTACGAGCAGTACTTC
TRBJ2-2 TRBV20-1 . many CSATGHRAGGELFF TGCAGTGCTACAGGTCACAGGGCGGGCGGGGAGCTGTTTTTT
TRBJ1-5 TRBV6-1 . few CASSQWTNQPQHF TGTGCCAGCAGTCAATGGACGAATCAGCCCCAGCATTTT
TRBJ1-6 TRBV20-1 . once CSARDQGLVGPPLHF TGCAGTGCTAGAGATCAAGGACTGGTAGGTCCACCCCTCCACTTT
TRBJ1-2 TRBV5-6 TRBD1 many CASSPTGGELPYGYTF TGTGCCAGCAGCCCGACAGGGGGCGAACTGCCCTATGGCTACACCTTC
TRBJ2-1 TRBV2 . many CATDESYNEQFF TGTGCCACTGATGAGTCCTACAATGAGCAGTTCTTC
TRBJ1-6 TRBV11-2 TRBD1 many CASSATGVSSPLHF TGTGCCAGCAGCGCTACAGGGGTTTCTTCACCCCTCCACTTT
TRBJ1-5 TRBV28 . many CASTISRGFQPQHF TGTGCCAGCACCATTTCCAGGGGCTTTCAGCCCCAGCATTTT
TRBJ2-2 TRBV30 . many CAWSVRGTGELFF TGTGCCTGGAGTGTACGTGGTACCGGGGAGCTGTTTTTT
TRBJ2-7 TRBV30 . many CAWSPGGYEQYF TGTGCCTGGAGTCCCGGGGGTTACGAGCAGTACTTC
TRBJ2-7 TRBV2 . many CASSRTGSYEQYF TGTGCCAGCAGTCGGACGGGTTCCTACGAGCAGTACTTC
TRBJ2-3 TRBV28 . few CASSPLGDPLKISDTQYF TGTGCCAGCAGCCCCCTGGGGGACCCCCTCAAGATTTCAGATACGCAGTATTTT
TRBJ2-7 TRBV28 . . CASHPFAGSYEQYF TGTGCCAGCCACCCCTTCGCGGGATCCTACGAGCAGTACTTC
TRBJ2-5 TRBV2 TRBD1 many CASSPQGATSRETQYF TGTGCCAGCAGCCCACAGGGGGCGACTTCTCGGGAGACCCAGTACTTC
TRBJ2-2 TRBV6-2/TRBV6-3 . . CVSIYSNTGELFF TGTGTCAGCATTTACTCGAACACCGGGGAGCTGTTTTTT
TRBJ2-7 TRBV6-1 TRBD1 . CASTPRQGARDEQYF TGTGCCAGCACACCTAGACAGGGGGCTCGGGACGAGCAGTACTTC
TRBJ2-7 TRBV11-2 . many CASSLDPGRSRYF TGTGCCAGCAGCTTAGATCCTGGACGTTCTCGGTACTTC
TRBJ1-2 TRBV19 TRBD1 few CASSPGQGVYGYTF TGTGCCAGTTCCCCGGGACAGGGAGTCTATGGCTACACCTTC
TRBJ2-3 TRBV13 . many CASSLGYLGTDTQYF TGTGCCAGCAGCTTAGGCTATCTAGGCACAGATACGCAGTATTTT
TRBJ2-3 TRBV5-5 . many CASSLDGDPDTQYF TGTGCCAGCAGCTTGGATGGGGACCCAGATACGCAGTATTTT
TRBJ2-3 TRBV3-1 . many CASSQLAGPRDTDTQYF TGTGCCAGCAGCCAACTCGCCGGGCCGAGGGACACAGATACGCAGTATTTT
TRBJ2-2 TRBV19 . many CASSIGGGGPGELFF TGTGCCAGTAGTATAGGAGGCGGGGGCCCCGGGGAGCTGTTTTTT
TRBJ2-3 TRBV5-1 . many CASSPEVAISTDTQYF TGCGCCAGCAGCCCGGAGGTAGCCATTAGCACAGATACGCAGTATTTT
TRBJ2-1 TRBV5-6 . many CASSLKGYNEQFF TGTGCCAGCAGCTTAAAGGGGTACAATGAGCAGTTCTTC
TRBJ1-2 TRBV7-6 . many CASSLEVVGYGYTF TGTGCCAGCAGCTTAGAGGTGGTGGGCTATGGCTACACCTTC
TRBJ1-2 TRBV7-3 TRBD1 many CASSLTGLDGYTF TGTGCCAGCAGCTTGACAGGGTTGGATGGCTACACCTTC
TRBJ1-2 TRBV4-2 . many CASSQDRVPELAVGYTF TGTGCCAGCAGCCAAGATCGGGTACCGGAACTAGCGGTGGGCTACACCTTC
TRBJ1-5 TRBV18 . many CASSDDSNQPQHF TGTGCCAGCTCCGATGACAGCAATCAGCCCCAGCATTTT
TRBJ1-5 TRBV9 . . CASSSVTEDQPQHF TGTGCCAGCAGCTCCGTGACAGAAGATCAGCCCCAGCATTTT
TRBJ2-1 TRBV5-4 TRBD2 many CASSPGLNLASVF TGTGCCAGCAGCCCGGGACTAAACCTCGCTTCAGTCTTC
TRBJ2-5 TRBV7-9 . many CASSLAHGAEETQYF TGTGCCAGCAGCTTAGCGCATGGGGCAGAAGAGACCCAGTACTTC
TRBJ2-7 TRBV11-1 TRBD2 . CASSTILASSGKVEQYF TGTGCCAGCAGTACGATATTGGCATCTAGCGGGAAAGTCGAGCAGTACTTC
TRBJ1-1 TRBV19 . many CASSRSTGSEAFF TGTGCCAGTAGTAGATCAACAGGGTCTGAAGCTTTCTTT
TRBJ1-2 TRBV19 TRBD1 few CTSRIMHGDRNYGYTF TGTACCAGTAGAATAATGCACGGGGACAGAAACTATGGCTACACCTTC